The 18 T cell receptor beta chains given below trace back to one sample, sequenced in a study of tumor-infiltrating lymphocytes in oesophageal squamous cell carcinoma. Using its own MiXCR run on the PCR reads, TCRdb lists one record per CDR3 protein. The sample shows about 11,000 distinct CDR3 sequences, 40% to 60% of them seen only once. The material sequenced was esophageal tumor tissue. Receptors originate from a female donor with esophageal squamous cell carcinoma.

V is TRBV6-2 or TRBV6-3 and J is TRBJ2-7; D remains unclear. CDR3 size: 11 residues. Germline CDR1 is MNHEY and CDR2 is SVGEGT. Trimming removed 10 bases at V and 4 bases at J, with 11 bases between. CDR3 amino acids: CANTLGYEQYF. The CDR3 region has the DNA TGTGCCAACACCCTCGGGTACGAGCAGTACTTC.

This clonotype appeared a few times. The rearrangement uses TRBV7-2 and TRBJ2-3; D is ambiguous. Germline V gene sequence: CDR1 SGHTA, CDR2 FQGNSA. There are 13 residues in the CDR3. V shed 2 bases and J shed 6 bases, with 9 bases lying between them. CDR3 in amino acids: CASSLRARDTQYF. In nucleotides, the CDR3 is TGTGCCAGCAGCTTAAGGGCCCGGGATACGCAGTATTTT.

The V and J genes are TRBV5-1 and TRBJ2-3; a weak D match, TRBD2 (6 bases). This CDR3 region has 15 residues. Germline CDR1 is SGHRS and CDR2 is YFSETQ. With 2 bases removed from V and 14 bases from J, the gap between germline ends came to 24 bases. For the CDR3, the DNA is TGCGCCAGCAGCTTCGGGGGTATAGGCACCGGGGAGCTGTATTTT. Translating it yields CASSFGGIGTGELYF.

This clonotype has at least ten counts. This chain connects TRBV6-1 to TRBJ1-5; D remains unclear. CDR1 and CDR2 from the germline V gene are MNHNS and SASEGT. The ends were cut back, 5 bases at V and 2 bases at J, with 4 bases in the middle. The CDR3 is 12 amino acids. CDR3 bases: TGTGCCAGCAGTTATGGCAATCAGCCCCAGCATTTT. This codes for CASSYGNQPQHF.

V is TRBV6-2 or TRBV6-3 and J is TRBJ2-1, with 9 bases that match TRBD2. Trimming took 0 bases from V and 10 from J; bases not matched to a gene: 10. The germline V gene has CDR1 MNHEY and CDR2 SVGEGT. The CDR3 contains 16 residues. The CDR3 DNA sequence: TGTGCCAGCAGTTACTCCCCTTGGCGGGGGGGCCCCGAGCAGTTCTTC. Translated: CASSYSPWRGGPEQFF.

This clonotype was picked up a small number of times. The chain joins TRBV19 to TRBJ1-1; 7 nucleotides line up with TRBD1. This CDR3 has 13 amino acids. Germline V gene data show CDR1 as LNHDA and CDR2 as SQIVND (reference sequence). The V segment lost 8 bases and the J segment 1 base; nucleotides outside the gene matches: 4. CDR3 sequence reads: CASRDRRNTEAFF. DNA for the CDR3: TGTGCCAGTCGGGACAGACGGAACACTGAAGCTTTCTTT.

In its sample, this clonotype ranks as medium-sized. Here the CDR3 DNA reads TGTGCCAGCAGTTCGGGGGCAGCATACGAGCAGTACTTC. Encoded protein: CASSSGAAYEQYF. V and J are TRBV12-3 or TRBV12-4 and TRBJ2-7, with D perhaps assigned TRBD1 or TRBD2 (6 bases each). Between the trimmed V and J ends, which lost 4 bases and 4 bases, there was a span of 11 bases. The CDR3 has 13 amino acids.

As concerns this clonotype: The conserved final phenylalanine or tryptophan is absent from the CDR3, which likely points to a read error. Because the CDR3's place on the DNA is in doubt, the DNA is left out and the CDR3 is given as listed by TCRdb. This sequence joins TRBV11-2 and TRBJ2-3; TRBD2, the table's D call, lacks a check against the DNA. From germline, CDR1 is SGHAT and CDR2 FQNNGV. The CDR3 comprises 15 residues, both ends counted. The CDR3 protein is CASLNGGLEILRAVL.

This clonotype was observed once. The DNA of the CDR3 is TGTGCCAGCAGTGCAGAGATGGGCCTTGGCACAGATACGCAGTATTTT. It specifies CASSAEMGLGTDTQYF. The chain recombines TRBV6-8 with TRBJ2-3; no clear D gene. Germline CDR1 MNHGY, CDR2 SAAAGT. V was cut by 5 bases and J by 1 base, with 16 bases left in between. The CDR3 loop spans 16 amino acids.

The chain couples TRBV6-1 to TRBJ2-3; D call uncertain. The CDR3 loop spans 12 amino acids. CDR1 is MNHNS and CDR2 is SASEGT in the germline V gene. With 7 bases removed from V and 2 bases from J, the gap between germline ends came to 7 bases. The CDR3, as DNA: TGTGCCAGCACCCCCCCCACAGATACGCAGTATTTT. This translates into CASTPPTDTQYF.

The genes are TRBV6-1 and TRBJ2-5; 11 nucleotides align to TRBD2. Losses at the gene ends were 7 bases for V and 5 bases for J; bases not matched to a gene: 6. The CDR3 has 14 residues. CDR1 MNHNS and CDR2 SASEGT come from the germline V gene. This CDR3 is CASTLGLAVETQYF. The DNA of the CDR3 is TGTGCCAGCACCTTGGGACTAGCGGTGGAGACCCAGTACTTC.

Sample share makes this clonotype medium-sized. The chain recombines TRBV7-9 with TRBJ2-4; D is tentatively TRBD1 or TRBD2 (5 bases each). Trimming shortened V by 2 bases and J by 3 bases, and 8 bases separated the two germline ends. The CDR3 is 14 residues long. CDR1 SEHNR and CDR2 FQNEAQ come from the germline V gene (reference sequence). In nucleotides, the CDR3 is TGTGCCAGCAGCTTAATGGGGGACAAAAACATTCAGTACTTC. Protein product: CASSLMGDKNIQYF.

This chain uses TRBV11-2 with TRBJ2-1, with D perhaps TRBD2 (5 bases). V was trimmed by 1 base and J by 6 bases, leaving 13 bases between them. This CDR3 comprises 15 residues. CDR1 is SGHAT, CDR2 FQNNGV, per germline. The CDR3 spells CASSLVGVSANEQFF. In DNA form, the CDR3 reads TGTGCCAGCAGCTTAGTCGGGGTTAGCGCCAATGAGCAGTTCTTC.

For this clonotype: One end of the junction does not line up with germline, which may come from a read error. V gene TRBV12-3 or TRBV12-4 combines with J gene TRBJ2-4; tentative D call: TRBD1 (5 bases). There are 13 residues in the CDR3. The CDR3 here is CASSLAAAGAEFF. CDR3 sequence (DNA): TGTGCCAGCAGTTTAGCCGCAGCTGGGGCTGAGTTCTTC.

This clonotype was found many times. DNA of the CDR3: TGCAGTGCTAGGGTAAGCGGGGACTACAATGAGCAGTTCTTC. The encoded protein is CSARVSGDYNEQFF. The chain recombines TRBV20-1 with TRBJ2-1, with 7 bases identical to TRBD2. CDR3 length: 14 residues. Germline V CDR1 and CDR2: DFQATT, SNEGSKA (reference sequence). V shed 3 bases, J shed 3 bases, and the junction held 5 bases outside the gene matches.

The chain combines TRBV7-9 with TRBJ2-3; TRBD1 matches at 10 bases. This CDR3 contains 15 residues. The germline CDR1 and CDR2 sequences are SEHNR and FQNEAQ (reference sequence). V shed 3 bases and J 5 bases; nucleotides not matched to a gene: 5. The CDR3 region has the DNA TGTGCCAGCAGCTTTCCGGGACAGGGGTTAGATACGCAGTATTTT. It translates to CASSFPGQGLDTQYF.

The rearrangement uses TRBV7-2 and TRBJ2-1; 13 bases fit TRBD2. This CDR3 region has 16 residues. Germline values: CDR1 SGHTA, CDR2 FQGNSA. J was trimmed by 4 bases and V by 6 bases; bases with no gene match: 6. The CDR3 sequence: CASRATSGGAYNEQFF. CDR3 nucleotide sequence: TGTGCCAGCAGGGCTACTAGCGGGGGGGCTTACAATGAGCAGTTCTTC.

In its sample, this clonotype was seen many times. The V gene is TRBV7-8, the J gene TRBJ2-3, with 7 bases matching TRBD2. There are 15 residues in the CDR3. Germline CDR1 is SGHVS and CDR2 is FQNEAQ. The V segment lost 3 bases and the J segment 4 bases; nucleotides outside the gene matches: 7. The DNA of the CDR3 is TGTGCCAGCAGCTTTCGCGGGAGAGGCCCAGATACGCAGTATTTT. The encoded protein is CASSFRGRGPDTQYF.